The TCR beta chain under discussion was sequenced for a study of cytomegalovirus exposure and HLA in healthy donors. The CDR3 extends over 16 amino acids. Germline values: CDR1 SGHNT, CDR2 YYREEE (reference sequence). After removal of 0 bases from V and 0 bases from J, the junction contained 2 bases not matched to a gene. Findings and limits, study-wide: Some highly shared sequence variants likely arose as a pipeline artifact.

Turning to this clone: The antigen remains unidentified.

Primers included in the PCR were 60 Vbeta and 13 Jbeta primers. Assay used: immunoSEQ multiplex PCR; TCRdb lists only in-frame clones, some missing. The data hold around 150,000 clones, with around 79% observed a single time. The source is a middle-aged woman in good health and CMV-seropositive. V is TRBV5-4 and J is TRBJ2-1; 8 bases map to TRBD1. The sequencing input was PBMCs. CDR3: CASSLATGGSYNEQFF. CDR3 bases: TGTGCCAGCAGCTTGGCCACAGGGGGCTCCTACAATGAGCAGTTCTTC.